This passage covers 20 T cell receptor beta chains from one sample sequenced in a study of chronic HIV infection and antiretroviral therapy (dated by TCRdb to the mid-2010s). The library was generated by 5' RACE. This sample was sequenced with an Illumina MiSeq. The public reads were reanalyzed by TCRdb: fastp trimming at Q25, MiXCR alignment, in-frame beta chains only. A single entry per CDR3 protein holds the most common genes and DNA from its merged rows. This sample lists 40,000 to 60,000 distinct CDR3 sequences; about a fifth were detected once. The top ten hold around 2.8% of the sample. The specimen was peripheral blood. These receptors all stem from an adult who had HIV and had not received antiretroviral therapy, or was an uninfected healthy control (not recorded which).

The chain recombines TRBV12-3 or TRBV12-4 with TRBJ1-1; 7 positions agree with TRBD1. CDR3 length: 12 amino acids. V trimming: 6 bases; J trimming: 5 bases; junction bases outside the gene matches: 3. The CDR3 region is CASRSRGTEAFF. The CDR3 bases are TGTGCCAGCAGGAGCAGGGGGACTGAAGCTTTCTTT.

The chain combines TRBV27 with TRBJ2-1; TRBD1 might be the D (6 bases). Trimming stripped 3 bases from V and 10 bases from J, with 28 bases between. The CDR3 is 18 residues long. The germline V gene encodes CDR1 MNHEY and CDR2 SMNVEV (reference sequence). CDR3 residues: CASSLSSRGTAIPREQFF. CDR3 sequence (DNA): TGTGCCAGCAGTTTGAGCTCGAGGGGGACGGCAATACCTAGGGAGCAGTTCTTC.

The chain uses TRBV7-9 and TRBJ2-1; D might be TRBD1 (7 bases). The ends were cut back, 2 bases at V and 8 bases at J, with 13 bases in the middle. The germline V gene has CDR1 SEHNR and CDR2 FQNEAQ (reference sequence). The CDR3 sequence is 14 residues long. The CDR3 DNA reads as TGTGCCAGCAGCTTATCCAGGGGGGTCGATGAGCAGTTCTTC. It translates to CASSLSRGVDEQFF.

This rearrangement joins TRBV29-1 to TRBJ1-1; D is unclear. V lost 3 bases and J lost 0, with 5 bases in between. CDR1 and CDR2 from the germline V gene are SQVTM and ANQGSEA. CDR3 length equals 12 residues. The CDR3 DNA follows: TGCAGCGTTGAGCGCATGAACACTGAAGCTTTCTTT. The encoded protein is CSVERMNTEAFF.

This clonotype has just a few counts. The gene calls are TRBV11-2 and TRBJ2-3; D is tentatively TRBD1 or TRBD2 (5 bases each). The CDR3 has 15 amino acids. In germline, CDR1 is SGHAT, CDR2 FQNNGV. Deletions cut 4 bases from V and 4 bases from J, with 15 bases between. The CDR3 region has the DNA TGTGCCAGCAGCTCTACTAGGGGTAGAGCAGATACGCAGTATTTT. This gives the protein CASSSTRGRADTQYF.

Only a few counts were recorded for this clonotype. V and J are TRBV10-3 and TRBJ2-7; TRBD1 matches 9 bases. CDR1 is ENHRY, CDR2 SYGVKD, per germline. There are 15 residues in the CDR3. The junction had 8 bases not matched to a gene; V was cut back by 3 bases and J by 5 bases. The CDR3 is CAISEWDRESDEQYF. The CDR3 bases are TGTGCCATCAGTGAATGGGACAGGGAAAGCGACGAGCAGTACTTC.

The V and J genes are TRBV19 and TRBJ2-3; 7 nucleotides agree with TRBD1. Germline values: CDR1 LNHDA, CDR2 SQIVND (reference sequence). J gave up 0 bases and V 7 bases, and 10 bases lay outside the gene matches. The CDR3 is 16 amino acids. The CDR3 reads CASTRGQSSSTDTQYF. The CDR3 DNA reads as TGTGCCAGTACTAGGGGGCAGTCCTCTAGCACAGATACGCAGTATTTT.

The rearrangement joins TRBV5-4 to TRBJ2-4, with 8 bases matching TRBD1. The CDR3 is 16 residues long. V trimming: 1 base; J trimming: 3 bases; junction bases outside the gene matches: 6. The V gene's germline CDR1 is SGHNT and CDR2 YYREEE (reference sequence). The CDR3 sequence is CASSLFVGQGKNIQYF. In nucleotides, the CDR3 is TGTGCCAGCAGCTTGTTTGTCGGACAGGGCAAAAACATTCAGTACTTC. The full variable domain, rest sourced from reference TRBV5-4 and TRBJ2-4, is ETGVTQSPTHLIKTRGQQVTLRCSSQSGHNTVSWYQQALGQGPQFIFQYYREEENGRGNFPPRFSGLQFPNYSSELNVNALELDDSALYLCASSLFVGQGKNIQYFGAGTRLSVL.

This rearrangement joins TRBV6-1 to TRBJ1-4; D is perhaps TRBD1 (6 bases). Germline CDR1 and CDR2: MNHNS and SASEGT. This CDR3 contains 15 residues. Trimming pared 3 bases from V and 4 bases from J, leaving 12 bases between. CDR3 protein: CASSDGQTLNEKLFF. CDR3 DNA sequence: TGTGCCAGCAGTGATGGACAGACCCTTAATGAAAAACTGTTTTTT.

This chain joins TRBV2 and TRBJ1-5; TRBD1 is a possible D gene (5 bases). The CDR3 consists of 14 residues. Germline V lookup: CDR1 SNHLY, CDR2 FYNNEI. V was clipped by 7 bases and J by 4 bases, with 14 bases between them. The CDR3 sequence is CASTGEEGNQPQHF. The CDR3 nucleotides are TGTGCCAGCACCGGAGAGGAGGGGAATCAGCCCCAGCATTTT.

The rearrangement joins TRBV28 to TRBJ2-7; 9 positions agree with TRBD1. V dropped 6 bases and J dropped 2; count of bases not matched to a gene: 2. The CDR3 contains 13 residues. The germline V gene encodes CDR1 MDHEN and CDR2 SYDVKM. DNA for the CDR3: TGTGCCAGCAGAGGACAGGGGACCTACGAGCAGTACTTC. This encodes CASRGQGTYEQYF. The entire variable domain, with the rest obtained from reference TRBV28 and TRBJ2-7, is as follows: DVKVTQSSRYLVKRTGEKVFLECVQDMDHENMFWYRQDPGLGLRLIYFSYDVKMKEKGDIPEGYSVSREKKERFSLILESASTNQTSMYLCASRGQGTYEQYFGPGTRLTVT.

This clonotype was counted between two and nine times. The V and J genes are TRBV2 and TRBJ1-5; D possibly corresponds to TRBD1 (6 bases). Looked up from germline, CDR1 is SNHLY and CDR2 is FYNNEI. The CDR3 runs 14 residues. Trimming took off 8 bases at V and 6 bases at J, with 17 bases between the two ends. The DNA for the CDR3 is TGTGCCAGCCTTATGACAGGAACGGGTCAGCCCCAGCATTTT. Translation: CASLMTGTGQPQHF. The full variable domain, rest sourced from reference TRBV2 and TRBJ1-5, is EPEVTQTPSHQVTQMGQEVILRCVPISNHLYFYWYRQILGQKVEFLVSFYNNEISEKSEIFDDQFSVERPDGSNFTLKIRSTKLEDSAMYFCASLMTGTGQPQHFGDGTRLSIL.

This clonotype was counted only a few times. This sequence joins TRBV9 and TRBJ2-7, with 9 bases identical to TRBD2. J lost 4 bases, V lost 4 bases, and 9 bases had no gene match. The CDR3 length is 15 residues. Germline assignment: CDR1 SGDLS and CDR2 YYNGEE. CDR3 in DNA: TGTGCCAGCAGCCCCCGGACTAGCGACATATACGAGCAGTACTTC. It translates to CASSPRTSDIYEQYF.

The V call is TRBV10-2, the J call TRBJ2-5; 12 bases align to TRBD2. CDR1 and CDR2 (germline): WSHSY, SAAADI. V gave up 6 bases and J gave up 4 bases; unmatched junction bases: 6. The CDR3 covers 15 residues. CDR3 coding DNA: TGCGCCAGCAGGTCGACTAGCGGGAGAGTAGAGACCCAGTACTTC. Amino acids: CASRSTSGRVETQYF.

This clonotype was seen ten or more times. This sequence joins TRBV5-1 and TRBJ1-2; the match to TRBD1 covers 8 bases. Germline V gives CDR1 SGHRS, CDR2 YFSETQ. The V segment lost 0 bases and the J segment 4 bases; nucleotides outside the gene matches: 2. The CDR3 runs to 14 residues. DNA for the CDR3: TGCGCCAGCAGCTTGGAACAGGGGGTCTATGGCTACACCTTC. Protein: CASSLEQGVYGYTF.

This chain joins TRBV6-6 and TRBJ1-6, with TRBD1 identical over 7 bases. The CDR3 runs to 14 residues. Germline CDR1 and CDR2: MNHNY and SVGAGI (reference sequence). The ends lost 10 bases at V and 0 bases at J; junction bases unmatched: 3. The CDR3 nucleotides read TGTGCCACAGGGGGGAGCTCCTATAATTCACCCCTCCACTTT. This gives the protein CATGGSSYNSPLHF.

This clonotype turned up a few times. The V gene is TRBV7-9, the J gene TRBJ2-3; the match to TRBD2 covers 10 bases. This CDR3 comprises 15 residues. J was trimmed by 3 bases and V by 2 bases; bases with no gene match: 2. Per the germline V gene, CDR1 is SEHNR and CDR2 is FQNEAQ (reference sequence). The CDR3 DNA sequence: TGTGCCAGCAGCTTAAAGCGGGAGGGAACAGATACGCAGTATTTT. Protein: CASSLKREGTDTQYF. Full variable domain (remainder filled in from reference TRBV7-9 and TRBJ2-3): DTGVSQNPRHKITKRGQNVTFRCDPISEHNRLYWYRQTLGQGPEFLTYFQNEAQLEKSRLLSDRFSAERPKGSFSTLEIQRTEQGDSAMYLCASSLKREGTDTQYFGPGTRLTVL.

The V and J genes are TRBV5-1 and TRBJ1-3, with D hard to call. The CDR3 has 14 residues. Trimming removed 0 bases at V and 0 bases at J, with 4 bases between. The V gene's germline CDR1 is SGHRS and CDR2 YFSETQ. The DNA of the CDR3 is TGCGCCAGCAGCTTGGGGGACTCTGGAAACACCATATATTTT. Translating gives CASSLGDSGNTIYF.

V usage is TRBV9 and J usage is TRBJ2-7, with D tentatively TRBD1 (6 bases). Germline lookup yields CDR1 SGDLS and CDR2 YYNGEE. V was cut by 4 bases and J by 5 bases, with 19 bases left in between. There are 15 residues in the CDR3. Written as DNA, the CDR3 is TGTGCCAGCAGCCCTCATGGGCAGGGGATCAACGAGCAGTACTTC. Protein sequence: CASSPHGQGINEQYF. Filled out from reference TRBV9 and TRBJ2-7, the complete variable domain reads DSGVTQTPKHLITATGQRVTLRCSPRSGDLSVYWYQQSLDQGLQFLIQYYNGEERAKGNILERFSAQQFPDLHSELNLSSLELGDSALYFCASSPHGQGINEQYFGPGTRLTVT.

V is TRBV28 and J is TRBJ1-4; D not resolved. Trimming took 5 bases from V and 6 from J, leaving 10 bases between them. The CDR3 covers 13 residues. Germline CDR1 reads MDHEN; CDR2 reads SYDVKM. CDR3 sequence (DNA): TGTGCCAGCAGTCAGGACGTATATGAAAAACTGTTTTTT. Encoded protein: CASSQDVYEKLFF.